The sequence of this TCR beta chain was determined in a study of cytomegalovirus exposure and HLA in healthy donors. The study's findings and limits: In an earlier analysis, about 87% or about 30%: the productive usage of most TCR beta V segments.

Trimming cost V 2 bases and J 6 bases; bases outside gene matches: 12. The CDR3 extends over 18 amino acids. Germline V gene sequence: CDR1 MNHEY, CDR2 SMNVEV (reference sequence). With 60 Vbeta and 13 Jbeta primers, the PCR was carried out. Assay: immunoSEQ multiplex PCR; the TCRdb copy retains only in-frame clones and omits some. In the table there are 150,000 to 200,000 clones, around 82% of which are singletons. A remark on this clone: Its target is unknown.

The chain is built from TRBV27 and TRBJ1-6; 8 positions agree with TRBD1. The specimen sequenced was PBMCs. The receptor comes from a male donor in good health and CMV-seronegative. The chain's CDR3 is CASSLGLHRGSSNSPLHF. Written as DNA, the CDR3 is TGTGCCAGCAGTTTAGGACTTCACAGGGGGTCGTCTAATTCACCCCTCCACTTT.